This T cell receptor (beta chain) was documented in a study of metastatic and nonmetastatic thyroid tumors (dated by TCRdb to the early 2020s). Background on the whole study: For patients with malignant and with benign thyroid disease, the researchers compared repertoires between peripheral blood samples and tumor or nodule tissue samples. The research as a whole found: In both blood and tumor samples, TCR beta diversity was reported to be significantly higher in malignant tumors than in benign nodules.

No patient had received any treatment before thyroid surgery. Patient clinical samples collected from the early 2010s to the late 2010s were retrospectively analysed using T-cell receptor beta sequencing. This clone was observed many times. This clone's antigen is unknown. The input lacks base qualities; no much larger clone sits a single base away. The library was produced with PCR. The sequencer listed for this sample is Illumina HiSeq 4000. High-throughput sequencing was used to profile the TCR beta-chain CDR3 region of each patient. The original pipeline was this. CDR3 differences across clinicopathological groups were used to build a classifier for discriminating distant-metastatic papillary thyroid cancer patients. The Shannon index was used to assess repertoire diversity, and the Morisita-Horn index was used to assess tumor-blood repertoire similarity. TCRdb passed the public sequencing reads through fastp at Q25 and MiXCR, retaining productive beta sequences. The V and J calls shown here were made by TCRdb, not taken from the authors' results. The sample includes about 33,000 clones, with about 18% observed a single time. In total, the top ten clones hold 9.5% to 15% of the sample.

Deletion took 0 bases off V and 5 bases off J, with a span of 5 bases between the germline ends. The CDR3 has 12 amino acids, counting the end cysteine and phenylalanine. Just the 36-base CDR3 DNA is kept, in frame starting at base 1. CDR1 and CDR2 are read off the germline V gene as SGDLS and YYNGEE. This TCR came from a male donor with papillary thyroid cancer or a benign thyroid nodule (not recorded which). Some clones in this sample may be carry-over from other donors' samples. The chain is encoded by TRBV9 joined to TRBJ1-1; possibly the D gene is TRBD1, per 5 matching bases. Sequenced: blood. CDR3 sequence: CASSVEGTEAFF. Read as DNA, the sequence is TGTGCCAGCAGCGTAGAGGGGACTGAAGCTTTCTTT.